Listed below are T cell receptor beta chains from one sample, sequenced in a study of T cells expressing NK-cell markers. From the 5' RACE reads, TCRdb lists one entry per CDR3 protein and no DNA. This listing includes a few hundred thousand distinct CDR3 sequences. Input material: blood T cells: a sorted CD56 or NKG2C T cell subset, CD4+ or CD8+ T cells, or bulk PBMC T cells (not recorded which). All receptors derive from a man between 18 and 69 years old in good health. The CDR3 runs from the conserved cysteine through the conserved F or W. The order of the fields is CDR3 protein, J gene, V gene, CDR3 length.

cdr3_aa: CASRQRGDDHTQYF
j_call: TRBJ2-3
v_call: TRBV12-3/TRBV12-4
cdr3_length: 14

cdr3_aa: CASTTNPTQVDTIYF
j_call: TRBJ1-3
v_call: TRBV9
cdr3_length: 15

cdr3_aa: CASSLSHRGQVEKLFF
j_call: TRBJ1-4
v_call: TRBV7-9
cdr3_length: 16

cdr3_aa: CASSWDNQFQQYF
j_call: TRBJ2-7
v_call: TRBV7-2
cdr3_length: 13

cdr3_aa: CASTPRTGRNQPQHF
j_call: TRBJ1-5
v_call: TRBV2
cdr3_length: 15

cdr3_aa: CASSNYRGGADTQYF
j_call: TRBJ2-3
v_call: TRBV19
cdr3_length: 15

cdr3_aa: CASSEGQGQISYNEQFF
j_call: TRBJ2-1
v_call: TRBV5-1
cdr3_length: 17

cdr3_aa: CASSYGWRGGTHTQYF
j_call: TRBJ2-3
v_call: TRBV6-5
cdr3_length: 16

cdr3_aa: CSARDTGQADTIYF
j_call: TRBJ1-3
v_call: TRBV20-1
cdr3_length: 14

cdr3_aa: CASSQDPAVNEKLFF
j_call: TRBJ1-4
v_call: TRBV4-2
cdr3_length: 15

cdr3_aa: CASTRGQGNYEQYF
j_call: TRBJ2-7
v_call: TRBV27
cdr3_length: 14

cdr3_aa: CASKLGGDWEKLFF
j_call: TRBJ1-4
v_call: TRBV12-3/TRBV12-4
cdr3_length: 14

cdr3_aa: CASSIKGQGGGTQYF
j_call: TRBJ2-3
v_call: TRBV7-2
cdr3_length: 15

cdr3_aa: CASRGPLFITAERQPTDTQYF
j_call: TRBJ2-3
v_call: TRBV2
cdr3_length: 21

cdr3_aa: CASSFPTGGINTEAFF
j_call: TRBJ1-1
v_call: TRBV11-1
cdr3_length: 16

cdr3_aa: CASSPNLGGTEAFF
j_call: TRBJ1-1
v_call: TRBV2
cdr3_length: 14

cdr3_aa: CSVRRDHQDNYGYTF
j_call: TRBJ1-2
v_call: TRBV29-1
cdr3_length: 15

cdr3_aa: CSAIPKRRSSTDTQYF
j_call: TRBJ2-3
v_call: TRBV20-1
cdr3_length: 16

cdr3_aa: CASSNNRGHLYGYTF
j_call: TRBJ1-2
v_call: TRBV12-3/TRBV12-4
cdr3_length: 15

cdr3_aa: CASSLFGTRFFGEQYF
j_call: TRBJ2-7
v_call: TRBV28
cdr3_length: 16

cdr3_aa: CASRTGTGSGANVLTF
j_call: TRBJ2-6
v_call: TRBV10-2
cdr3_length: 16

cdr3_aa: CASSSTGAVNTEAFF
j_call: TRBJ1-1
v_call: TRBV18
cdr3_length: 15

cdr3_aa: CSVDNVGPGGYEQYF
j_call: TRBJ2-7
v_call: TRBV29-1
cdr3_length: 15

cdr3_aa: CSARPGGAQEQFF
j_call: TRBJ2-1
v_call: TRBV20-1
cdr3_length: 13

cdr3_aa: CASGRWGLPSGANVLTF
j_call: TRBJ2-6
v_call: TRBV12-5
cdr3_length: 17

cdr3_aa: CASSLISEETQYF
j_call: TRBJ2-5
v_call: TRBV7-9
cdr3_length: 13

cdr3_aa: CASSLGQAISNEQFF
j_call: TRBJ2-1
v_call: TRBV5-8
cdr3_length: 15

cdr3_aa: CASRSWGGEADTQYF
j_call: TRBJ2-3
v_call: TRBV5-4
cdr3_length: 15

cdr3_aa: CASSIQSISGANVLTF
j_call: TRBJ2-6
v_call: TRBV18
cdr3_length: 16

cdr3_aa: CASSLWGSGNTIYF
j_call: TRBJ1-3
v_call: TRBV12-3/TRBV12-4
cdr3_length: 14

cdr3_aa: CASSSHSGGEEQFF
j_call: TRBJ2-1
v_call: TRBV6-5
cdr3_length: 14

cdr3_aa: CASSRGTVSIYEQYF
j_call: TRBJ2-7
v_call: TRBV5-1
cdr3_length: 15

cdr3_aa: CASSGSTAYNEQFF
j_call: TRBJ2-1
v_call: TRBV11-3
cdr3_length: 14

cdr3_aa: CASSLTGPYGYTF
j_call: TRBJ1-2
v_call: TRBV5-5
cdr3_length: 13

cdr3_aa: CSPREGEDTEAFF
j_call: TRBJ1-1
v_call: TRBV20-1
cdr3_length: 13

cdr3_aa: CASSQERVHRFSYEQYF
j_call: TRBJ2-7
v_call: TRBV4-1
cdr3_length: 17

cdr3_aa: CASSRVGRSDLYDNEQFF
j_call: TRBJ2-1
v_call: TRBV6-1
cdr3_length: 18

cdr3_aa: CASSIRAGLRNIQYF
j_call: TRBJ2-4
v_call: TRBV19
cdr3_length: 15

cdr3_aa: CASSATSGGGRNTQYF
j_call: TRBJ2-3
v_call: TRBV7-2
cdr3_length: 16

cdr3_aa: CASSLVTRDEAFF
j_call: TRBJ1-1
v_call: TRBV11-2
cdr3_length: 13

cdr3_aa: CASKGIAVARGNQPQHF
j_call: TRBJ1-5
v_call: TRBV6-1
cdr3_length: 17

cdr3_aa: CASSSRDGQNSPLHF
j_call: TRBJ1-6
v_call: TRBV27
cdr3_length: 15

cdr3_aa: CASSYFGRSEQYF
j_call: TRBJ2-7
v_call: TRBV6-5
cdr3_length: 13

cdr3_aa: CASSAGAATTNEKLFF
j_call: TRBJ1-4
v_call: TRBV7-8
cdr3_length: 16

cdr3_aa: CASRTPGTGENTIYF
j_call: TRBJ1-3
v_call: TRBV28
cdr3_length: 15

cdr3_aa: CASSGSGAGAFF
j_call: TRBJ1-1
v_call: TRBV28
cdr3_length: 12

cdr3_aa: CASSLTGGTLNNSPLHF
j_call: TRBJ1-6
v_call: TRBV7-3
cdr3_length: 17

cdr3_aa: CASSYSKVRTDTQYF
j_call: TRBJ2-3
v_call: TRBV6-5
cdr3_length: 15

cdr3_aa: CASSDRQGIGGYTF
j_call: TRBJ1-2
v_call: TRBV6-1
cdr3_length: 14

cdr3_aa: CSARARGRREKLFF
j_call: TRBJ1-4
v_call: TRBV20-1
cdr3_length: 14

cdr3_aa: CASTKIYSGGTAYEQYF
j_call: TRBJ2-7
v_call: TRBV27
cdr3_length: 17

cdr3_aa: CASRGRERSPLHF
j_call: TRBJ1-6
v_call: TRBV28
cdr3_length: 13

cdr3_aa: CSARDLEGGSYEQYF
j_call: TRBJ2-7
v_call: TRBV20-1
cdr3_length: 15

cdr3_aa: CASIPSRGPRLDEQFF
j_call: TRBJ2-1
v_call: TRBV12-3/TRBV12-4
cdr3_length: 16

cdr3_aa: CASSLWGRGMNTEAFF
j_call: TRBJ1-1
v_call: TRBV5-1
cdr3_length: 16

cdr3_aa: CARGGLNNEQFF
j_call: TRBJ2-1
v_call: TRBV2
cdr3_length: 12

cdr3_aa: CASSIQGESYEQYF
j_call: TRBJ2-7
v_call: TRBV2
cdr3_length: 14

cdr3_aa: CASSKQGFGGYTF
j_call: TRBJ1-2
v_call: TRBV6-6
cdr3_length: 13

cdr3_aa: CSTGQGNTEAFF
j_call: TRBJ1-1
v_call: TRBV29-1
cdr3_length: 12